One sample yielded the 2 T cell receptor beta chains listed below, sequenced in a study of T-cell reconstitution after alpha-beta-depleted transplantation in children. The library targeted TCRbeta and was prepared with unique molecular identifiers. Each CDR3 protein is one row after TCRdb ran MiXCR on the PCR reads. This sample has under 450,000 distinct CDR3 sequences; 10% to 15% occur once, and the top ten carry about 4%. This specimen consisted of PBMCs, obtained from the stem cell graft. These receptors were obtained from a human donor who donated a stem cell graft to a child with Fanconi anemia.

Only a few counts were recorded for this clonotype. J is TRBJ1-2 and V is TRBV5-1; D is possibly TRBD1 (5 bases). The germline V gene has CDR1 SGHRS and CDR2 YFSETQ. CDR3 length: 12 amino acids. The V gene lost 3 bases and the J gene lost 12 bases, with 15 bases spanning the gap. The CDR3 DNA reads TGCGCCAGCAGCTGGGGTGCAGGGAAAGACACCTTC. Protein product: CASSWGAGKDTF. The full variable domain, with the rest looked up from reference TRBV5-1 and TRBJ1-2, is KAGVTQTPRYLIKTRGQQVTLSCSPISGHRSVSWYQQTPGQGLQFLFEYFSETQRNKGNFPGRFSGRQFSNSRSEMNVSTLELGDSALYLCASSWGAGKDTFGSGTRLTVV.

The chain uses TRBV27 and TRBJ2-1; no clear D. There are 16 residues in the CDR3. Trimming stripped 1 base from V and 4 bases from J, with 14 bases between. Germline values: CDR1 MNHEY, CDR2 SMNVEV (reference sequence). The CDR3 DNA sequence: TGTGCCAGCAGTTTATTGCCGGTCCTAGGGTACAATGAGCAGTTCTTC. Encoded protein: CASSLLPVLGYNEQFF.